What follows describes a single TCR beta chain. The data originate from a study of T cell changes during pregnancy in multiple sclerosis. Profiled with immunoSEQ multiplex PCR; TCRdb holds only in-frame clones, not every one. In the table there are 50,000 to 75,000 clones, 90% to 95% of which are singletons. V lost 8 bases to trimming and J lost 2 bases; unmatched junction nucleotides: 5. CDR1 and CDR2 from the germline V gene are WSHSY and SAAADI. This CDR3 region has 13 residues. This TCR was recovered from a female donor in good health, enrolled as a control in a pregnancy study. This material consisted of peripheral blood, taken after pregnancy. The rearrangement uses TRBV10-2 and TRBJ1-2; 7 positions agree with TRBD1. The CDR3, as DNA: TGCGCCAGCGATAACAGGGGCAACTATGGCTACACCTTC. Encoded protein: CASDNRGNYGYTF.